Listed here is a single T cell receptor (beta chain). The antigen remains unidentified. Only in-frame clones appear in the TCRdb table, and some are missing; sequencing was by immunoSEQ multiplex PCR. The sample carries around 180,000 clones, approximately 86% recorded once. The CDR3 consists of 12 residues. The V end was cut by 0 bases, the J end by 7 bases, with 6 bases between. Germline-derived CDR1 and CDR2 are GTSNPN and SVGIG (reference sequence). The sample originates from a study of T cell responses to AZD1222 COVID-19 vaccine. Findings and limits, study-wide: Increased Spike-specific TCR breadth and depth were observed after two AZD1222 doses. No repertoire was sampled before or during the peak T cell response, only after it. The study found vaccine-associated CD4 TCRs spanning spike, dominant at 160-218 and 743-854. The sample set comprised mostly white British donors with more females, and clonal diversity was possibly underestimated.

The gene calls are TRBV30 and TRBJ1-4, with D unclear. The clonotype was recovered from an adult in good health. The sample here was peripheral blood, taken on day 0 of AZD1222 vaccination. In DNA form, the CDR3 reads TGTGCCTGGAGTGTACACGGTGAAAAACTGTTTTTT. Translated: CAWSVHGEKLFF.